One TCR beta chain is described in this entry. Its antigen remains unknown. Data came from immunoSEQ multiplex PCR; TCRdb stores just in-frame clones and leaves some out. The repertoire holds 35,000 to 45,000 clones, with around three quarters as singletons. This entry is derived from a study of T cell responses to AZD1222 COVID-19 vaccine. The J segment lost 5 bases and the V segment lost 5 bases, leaving 11 bases of the junction unmatched. The CDR3 has 16 amino acids. Germline V gene data show CDR1 as MDHEN and CDR2 as SYDVKM. Study-level points and caveats: Of the AZD1222 recipients, only six were seropositive at baseline. After two AZD1222 doses, spike-specific TCR breadth and depth rose versus day 0.

The material was peripheral blood, obtained on day 0 of AZD1222 vaccination. The chain joins TRBV28 to TRBJ2-2; 7 bases line up with TRBD1. This TCR came from an adult in good health. This chain's CDR3 is CASSPDRVWLTGELFF. The CDR3 DNA sequence: TGTGCCAGCAGTCCCGACAGGGTGTGGCTGACCGGGGAGCTGTTTTTT.